The sequence of this T cell receptor beta chain was determined in a study of radiation and T cells in renal cell carcinoma. Findings of the study overall: In blood, top tumor clones expanded by 2 weeks, shrinking by 4.

The sample holds a few counts of this clone. Its matching antigen is unknown. CDR3 length equals 14 residues. The germline gives CDR1 SEHNR, CDR2 FQNEAQ (reference sequence). The V gene lost 4 bases and the J gene lost 7 bases, with 14 bases spanning the gap. Assay: immunoSEQ multiplex PCR; the TCRdb copy retains only in-frame clones and omits some. The data contain more than 150,000 clones, roughly 89% of them singletons. Time point noted: blood 2 weeks post-SBRT. Regarding treatment: 15 Gy SBRT to primary tumor, nephrectomy 4 weeks later. The genes are TRBV7-9 and TRBJ1-5; no firm D call. Source: blood, taken from a patient whose treatment included radiotherapy and nephrectomy. This TCR derives from a woman aged 50 to 65 with renal cell carcinoma. CDR3 nucleotides: TGTGCCAGCAGCTCCTTGACTTCCGGGCAGCCCCAGCATTTT. Protein product: CASSSLTSGQPQHF. The variable domain in full, completed from reference TRBV7-9 and TRBJ1-5, reads DTGVSQNPRHKITKRGQNVTFRCDPISEHNRLYWYRQTLGQGPEFLTYFQNEAQLEKSRLLSDRFSAERPKGSFSTLEIQRTEQGDSAMYLCASSSLTSGQPQHFGDGTRLSIL.